Listed below are T cell receptor beta chains from one sample, sequenced in a study of cytomegalovirus exposure and HLA in healthy donors. Some clones are missing from TCRdb's copy, which holds only in-frame ones; the method was immunoSEQ multiplex PCR. Among roughly 180,000 clones listed, more than 60% were seen once. Specimen: PBMCs. Receptors were obtained from a man younger than 35 in good health and CMV-seronegative. The CDR3 runs from the conserved cysteine through the conserved F or W. The order of the fields is D gene, J gene, V gene, clone size, CDR3 DNA, CDR3 protein. D genes are given only for firm matches. Clone size is given for some rows only: seen once, a few or many times, or a class if the clone is expanded.

D: TRBD1
J: TRBJ1-1
V: TRBV6-5
size: -
DNA: TGTGCCAGCAGTCCGCAGGGGGGTGCCACTGAAGCTTTCTTT
CDR3: CASSPQGGATEAFF

D: -
J: TRBJ2-5
V: TRBV7-9
size: -
DNA: TGTGCCAGCAGCGGCCCTACTAGGGAGACCCAGTACTTC
CDR3: CASSGPTRETQYF

D: -
J: TRBJ1-1
V: TRBV5-1
size: -
DNA: TGCGCCAGCAAGGTATGGTCCGGGGTGAACACTGAAGCTTTCTTT
CDR3: CASKVWSGVNTEAFF

D: TRBD2
J: TRBJ2-7
V: TRBV7-2
size: -
DNA: TGTGCCAGCAGCTTTTGGACTAGCGGGGGGAGCTCCTACGAGCAGTACTTC
CDR3: CASSFWTSGGSSYEQYF

D: TRBD1
J: TRBJ2-1
V: TRBV7-2
size: -
DNA: TGTGCCAGCAGTCTGACAGGGAGTTGGGGTGAGCAGTTCTTC
CDR3: CASSLTGSWGEQFF

D: TRBD1
J: TRBJ1-2
V: TRBV15
size: -
DNA: TGTGCCACCAGCAGAGATTGGGACAGGGAAATGTCCGGCTACACCTTC
CDR3: CATSRDWDREMSGYTF

D: -
J: TRBJ1-5
V: TRBV5-1
size: -
DNA: TGCGCCAGCAGCTCGCCTTCCCTCAACGGGGGCAATCAGCCCCAGCATTTT
CDR3: CASSSPSLNGGNQPQHF

D: -
J: TRBJ1-1
V: TRBV16
size: -
DNA: TGTGCCAGCAGCCAACCCGCCGGGAGGGGGGCTGAAGCTTTCTTT
CDR3: CASSQPAGRGAEAFF

D: -
J: TRBJ2-3
V: TRBV2
size: once
DNA: TGTGCCAGCAGGGCCGGGAGAGGCACAGATACGCAGTATTTT
CDR3: CASRAGRGTDTQYF

D: -
J: TRBJ1-5
V: TRBV7-9
size: -
DNA: TGTGCCAGCAGCCGAGGGGGGGATTCTCAGCCCCAGCATTTT
CDR3: CASSRGGDSQPQHF

D: TRBD1
J: TRBJ1-2
V: TRBV29-1
size: -
DNA: TGCAGCGTTGCTTCGGGACAGGGGGCGGGAGGCTACACCTTC
CDR3: CSVASGQGAGGYTF

D: -
J: TRBJ1-5
V: TRBV6-5
size: -
DNA: TGTGCCAGCAGTTACGGACAGAGGGGTCAGCCCCAGCATTTT
CDR3: CASSYGQRGQPQHF

D: -
J: TRBJ2-3
V: TRBV19
size: -
DNA: TGTGCCAGCGACCAAACGGGACTCCGCACACATAACACAGATACGCAGTATTTT
CDR3: CASDQTGLRTHNTDTQYF

D: -
J: TRBJ1-5
V: TRBV2
size: few
DNA: TGTGCCAGCAGTGAAGCCCGGGAGGGTCAGCCCCAGCATTTT
CDR3: CASSEAREGQPQHF

D: -
J: TRBJ2-1
V: TRBV6-6
size: -
DNA: TGTGCCAGCAGTTACTTCTCGGAGGTCCCTGACAATGAGCAGTTCTTC
CDR3: CASSYFSEVPDNEQFF

D: -
J: TRBJ1-1
V: TRBV19
size: -
DNA: TGTGCCAGTAGTATAGGCAGGAGGCGCGCTGAAGCTTTCTTT
CDR3: CASSIGRRRAEAFF

D: TRBD1
J: TRBJ2-6
V: TRBV6-1
size: once
DNA: TGTGCCAGCAGTGAACTATCGGGACAGGGGGTCTCTGGGGCCAACGTCCTGACTTTC
CDR3: CASSELSGQGVSGANVLTF

D: TRBD1
J: TRBJ1-5
V: TRBV28
size: -
DNA: TGTGCCAGCAGTTTATTCGGCAGGGGGCTACAGCCCCAGCATTTT
CDR3: CASSLFGRGLQPQHF

D: -
J: TRBJ1-4
V: TRBV19
size: few
DNA: TGTGCCAGTAGTAGGCTTGAAAAACTGTTTTTT
CDR3: CASSRLEKLFF

D: TRBD1
J: TRBJ1-1
V: TRBV5-1
size: -
DNA: TGCGCCAGCAGGACCGGGGACAGGGTGGGCACTGAAGCTTTCTTT
CDR3: CASRTGDRVGTEAFF

D: -
J: TRBJ2-7
V: TRBV27
size: -
DNA: TGTGCCAGCAGTTTCGGGAGCTCCCCCTCCGAGCAGTACTTC
CDR3: CASSFGSSPSEQYF

D: -
J: TRBJ1-3
V: TRBV30
size: few
DNA: TGTGCCTGGAGTAGGGGTTCTGGAAACACCATATATTTT
CDR3: CAWSRGSGNTIYF

D: -
J: TRBJ2-7
V: TRBV5-4
size: -
DNA: TGTGCCAGCAGCTTGGTCGGGGAGGCCTACGAGCAGTACTTC
CDR3: CASSLVGEAYEQYF

D: TRBD2
J: TRBJ2-5
V: TRBV27
size: -
DNA: TGTGCCAGCAGTTTGGTTCGCGGGAGGGAGACCCAGTACTTC
CDR3: CASSLVRGRETQYF

D: TRBD1
J: TRBJ2-6
V: TRBV5-5
size: -
DNA: TGTGCCAGCAGCTGGGGACAGCAACTAAGCTCTGGGGCCAACGTCCTGACTTTC
CDR3: CASSWGQQLSSGANVLTF

D: -
J: TRBJ2-1
V: TRBV30
size: once
DNA: TGTGCCTGGAGTGTACAGGCTGGCGGGGAAATCTACAATGAGCAGTTCTTC
CDR3: CAWSVQAGGEIYNEQFF

D: -
J: TRBJ1-2
V: TRBV9
size: once
DNA: TGTGCCAGCAGCCCCAACGGCGGGGGCTACACCTTC
CDR3: CASSPNGGGYTF

D: TRBD1
J: TRBJ2-2
V: TRBV6-6
size: once
DNA: TGTGCCACCCAGGGGGCGTGGACCGGGGAGCTGTTTTTT
CDR3: CATQGAWTGELFF

D: TRBD1
J: TRBJ1-5
V: TRBV27
size: -
DNA: TGTGCCAGCAGTTCCCAGGGGGCCCAGCCCCAGCATTTT
CDR3: CASSSQGAQPQHF